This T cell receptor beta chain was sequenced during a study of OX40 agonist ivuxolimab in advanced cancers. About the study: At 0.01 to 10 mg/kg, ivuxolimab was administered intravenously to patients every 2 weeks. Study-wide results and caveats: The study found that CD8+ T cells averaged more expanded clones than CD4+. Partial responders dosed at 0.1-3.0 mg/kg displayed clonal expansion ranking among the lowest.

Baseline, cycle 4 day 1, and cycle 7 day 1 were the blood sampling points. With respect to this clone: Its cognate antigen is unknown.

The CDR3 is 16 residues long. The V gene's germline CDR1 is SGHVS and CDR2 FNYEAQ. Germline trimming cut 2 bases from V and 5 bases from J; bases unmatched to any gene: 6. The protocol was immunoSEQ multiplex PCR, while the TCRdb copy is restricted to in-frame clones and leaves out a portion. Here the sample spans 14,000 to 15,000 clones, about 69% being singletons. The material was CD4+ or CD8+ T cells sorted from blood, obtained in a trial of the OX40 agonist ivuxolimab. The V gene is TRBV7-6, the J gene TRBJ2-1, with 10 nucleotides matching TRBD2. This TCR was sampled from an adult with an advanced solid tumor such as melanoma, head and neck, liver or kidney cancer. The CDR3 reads CASSLSAGGPNNEQFF. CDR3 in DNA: TGTGCCAGCAGCTTATCAGCGGGAGGGCCAAACAATGAGCAGTTCTTC. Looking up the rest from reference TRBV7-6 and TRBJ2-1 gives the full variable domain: GAGVSQSPRYKVTKRGQDVALRCDPISGHVSLYWYRQALGQGPEFLTYFNYEAQQDKSGLPNDRFSAERPEGSISTLTIQRTEQRDSAMYRCASSLSAGGPNNEQFFGPGTRLTVL.